This T cell receptor beta chain was sequenced for a study of CD8+ T cells in alopecia areata. Overall study: Twice a day, 5 to 10 mg of oral tofacitinib was administered to treated patients. Severity among treated patients was scored by the percentage of scalp area affected.

Comment on this clone: The antigen remains undetermined.

Sequencing templates came from extracted RNA that was reverse transcribed into cDNA. Repertoires were generated with immunoSEQ multiplex PCR, while TCRdb's copy carries only in-frame clones and drops some. The sample holds approximately 200,000 clones, 60% seen once. General study points: In lesional scalp, particularly from alopecia totalis/universalis, clonality was higher than in normal scalp.

Germline V gene lookup returns CDR1 SGHDT and CDR2 YYEEEE. The ends lost 0 bases at V and 9 bases at J; junction bases unmatched: 6. The CDR3 contains 14 residues. As to treatment: oral pan-JAK inhibitor, 5-10 mg twice daily. Peripheral blood and lesional scalp punch biopsies came from alopecia areata patients. V usage is TRBV5-6 and J usage is TRBJ2-1; 7 bases agree with TRBD2. This specimen was CD4+ T cells sorted from blood, taken at week 4, from a patient treated with tofacitinib. The TCR sequence derives from a human donor with alopecia areata. The CDR3, as DNA: TGTGCCAGCAGCTTGGGGCCCGGGAGGTCTGAGCAGTTCTTC. This translates into CASSLGPGRSEQFF. Drawing the rest from reference TRBV5-6 and TRBJ2-1, the complete variable domain is DAGVTQSPTHLIKTRGQQVTLRCSPKSGHDTVSWYQQALGQGPQFIFQYYEEEERQRGNFPDRFSGHQFPNYSSELNVNALLLGDSALYLCASSLGPGRSEQFFGPGTRLTVL.